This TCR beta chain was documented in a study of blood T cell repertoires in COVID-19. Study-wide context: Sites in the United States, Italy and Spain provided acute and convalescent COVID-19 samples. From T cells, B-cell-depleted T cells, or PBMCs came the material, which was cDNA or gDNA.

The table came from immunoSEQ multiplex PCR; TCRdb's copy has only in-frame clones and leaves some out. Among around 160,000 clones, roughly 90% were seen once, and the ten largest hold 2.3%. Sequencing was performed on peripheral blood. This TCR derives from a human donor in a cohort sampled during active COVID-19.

Here the CDR3 DNA reads TGTGCCAGCAGGTACAGGGGAGGCGGCAATCAGCCCCAGCATTTT. The encoded protein is CASRYRGGGNQPQHF. The chain links TRBV6-5 to TRBJ1-5; 7 bases map to TRBD1. The CDR3 extends over 15 amino acids. Germline V gives CDR1 MNHEY, CDR2 SVGAGI. Germline trimming cut 6 bases from V and 2 bases from J; bases unmatched to any gene: 7.